This T cell receptor (beta chain) was found in a study of OX40 agonist ivuxolimab in advanced cancers. As for this clone: Its antigen remains unknown.

There are 14 residues in the CDR3. Germline CDR1 ENHRY, CDR2 SYGVKD. V trimming: 4 bases; J trimming: 2 bases; junction bases outside the gene matches: 4. Here immunoSEQ multiplex PCR was the method, and the copy in TCRdb shows in-frame clones only, minus some. Among tens of thousands of clones, 65% to 90% were seen once, and the ten largest hold around 2%. Study results and limitations: In general, CD8+ T cells held more expanded clones than CD4+ did, on average.

J is TRBJ1-2 and V is TRBV10-3, with TRBD1 identical over 7 bases. The sequencing here drew on CD4+ or CD8+ T cells sorted from blood, taken in a trial of the OX40 agonist ivuxolimab. The receptor comes from an adult with an advanced solid tumor such as melanoma, head and neck, liver or kidney cancer. The CDR3 region is CAISGLTGNYGYTF. The CDR3 coding sequence is TGTGCCATCAGTGGATTGACAGGGAACTATGGCTACACCTTC.